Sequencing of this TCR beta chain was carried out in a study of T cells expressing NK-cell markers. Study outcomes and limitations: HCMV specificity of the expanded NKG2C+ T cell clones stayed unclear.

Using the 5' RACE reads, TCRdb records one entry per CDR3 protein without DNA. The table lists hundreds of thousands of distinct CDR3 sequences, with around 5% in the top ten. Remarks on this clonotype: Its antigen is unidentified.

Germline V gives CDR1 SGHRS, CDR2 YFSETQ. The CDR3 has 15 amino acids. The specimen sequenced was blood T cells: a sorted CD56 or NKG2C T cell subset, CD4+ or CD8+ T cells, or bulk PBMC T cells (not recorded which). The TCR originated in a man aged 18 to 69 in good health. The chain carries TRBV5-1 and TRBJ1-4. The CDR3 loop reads CASSLGYATNEKLFF.